This T cell receptor beta chain was sequenced during a study of identifying expanded T cells in peripheral blood. The V segment lost 1 base and the J segment 2 bases; nucleotides outside the gene matches: 5. Germline V gives CDR1 SGHDN, CDR2 FVKESK. This CDR3 contains 16 residues. Libraries were prepared by immunoSEQ multiplex PCR; TCRdb keeps only in-frame clonotypes and omits some of them. The table has about 97,000 clones, about 83% seen once. This TCR was sampled from a person between 18 and 75 years old in good health. V usage is TRBV14 and J usage is TRBJ2-1, with TRBD2 matching over 7 bases. Input material: blood. The CDR3 region is CASSQGPGGAYNEQFF. DNA for the CDR3: TGTGCCAGCAGCCAAGGTCCGGGGGGTGCCTACAATGAGCAGTTCTTC.